This TCR beta chain was captured by sequencing in a study of post-analysis software for immune sequencing data. Across the whole study: Included courses were relapsing-remitting and secondary progressive multiple sclerosis; progressive-relapsing multiple sclerosis was also included.

On this clonotype itself: What it recognizes is unknown.

TCR beta libraries were prepared from cDNA with unique molecular identifiers. Input amounts of 1 to 10 million T cells were used. These gave approximately 500,000 cDNA molecules, so each molecule approximated one T cell. TCRdb re-analysed the PCR reads in MiXCR, keeping a single row per CDR3 protein. The table includes 800,000 to 950,000 distinct CDR3 sequences, approximately 53% detected once. Study-level findings and limits: Diversity measured as normalized Chao1 was significantly lower in multiple sclerosis patients than in controls. F measure clustering grouped samples strongly by preparation batch.

What was sequenced was blood. The TCR sequence derives from a girl under 18 with multiple sclerosis.

CDR3 region: CASSGQGPGANVLTF. The CDR3 DNA sequence: TGTGCCAGCTCAGGACAGGGTCCTGGGGCCAACGTCCTGACTTTC. The chain employs TRBV18 and TRBJ2-6; TRBD1 aligns across 8 bases. CDR3 size: 15 residues. Germline lookup yields CDR1 KGHSH and CDR2 LQKENI. V trimming: 5 bases; J trimming: 2 bases; junction bases outside the gene matches: 2.